Below are 27 T cell receptor beta chains sequenced from a single sample in a study of cytomegalovirus exposure and HLA in healthy donors. Profiling relied on immunoSEQ multiplex PCR, and the TCRdb table lists in-frame clones only, not all of them. Counted here are some 260,000 clones, 90% occurring once; the ten biggest clones make up 3.1%. Sequenced sample: PBMCs. The receptors stem from a woman in her thirties in good health and CMV-seronegative.

The chain combines TRBV4-2 with TRBJ2-7; D not certain. The CDR3 loop spans 15 amino acids. The germline V gene has CDR1 LGHNA and CDR2 YNFKEQ. With 0 bases removed from V and 3 bases from J, the gap between germline ends came to 12 bases. The CDR3 DNA reads as TGTGCCAGCAGCCAAGAATTCGGCACCCTCTACGAGCAGTACTTC. Amino acids: CASSQEFGTLYEQYF.

The chain recombines TRBV6-6 with TRBJ1-5; D is perhaps TRBD1 (6 bases). The CDR3 loop spans 16 amino acids. Germline loops: CDR1 MNHNY, CDR2 SVGAGI (reference sequence). The V end was cut by 2 bases, the J end by 0 bases, with 11 bases between. CDR3 sequence: CASSYVTGYSNQPQHF. The DNA of the CDR3 is TGTGCCAGCAGTTACGTTACAGGGTATAGCAATCAGCCCCAGCATTTT.

DNA of the CDR3: TGTGCCAGCAGCTTCTTAGCGGGAGGGCTGAACGAGCAGTACTTC. Encoded protein: CASSFLAGGLNEQYF. This rearrangement joins TRBV7-2 to TRBJ2-7, with 11 bases that match TRBD2. In germline, CDR1 is SGHTA, CDR2 FQGNSA. This CDR3 comprises 15 residues. J lost 5 bases, V lost 3 bases, and 6 bases had no gene match.

The chain is built from TRBV27 and TRBJ1-2; D may be TRBD1 (6 bases). V shed 6 bases and J shed 8 bases, with 22 bases lying between them. The CDR3 contains 15 residues. The germline CDR1 and CDR2 sequences are MNHEY and SMNVEV (reference sequence). The CDR3 nucleotides are TGTGCCAGCAGCGCAGGGGCCAACCTACTCTACGGCTACACCTTC. Protein product: CASSAGANLLYGYTF.

The rearrangement joins TRBV2 to TRBJ2-5; the D gene is possibly TRBD2 (6 bases). In germline, CDR1 is SNHLY, CDR2 FYNNEI. Trimming stripped 4 bases from V and 8 bases from J, with 11 bases between. The length of the CDR3 is 12 residues. The chain's CDR3 is CASSGGLPTQYF. DNA for the CDR3: TGTGCCAGCAGTGGAGGACTACCTACCCAGTACTTC. The full variable domain, its missing parts supplied by reference TRBV2 and TRBJ2-5, is EPEVTQTPSHQVTQMGQEVILRCVPISNHLYFYWYRQILGQKVEFLVSFYNNEISEKSEIFDDQFSVERPDGSNFTLKIRSTKLEDSAMYFCASSGGLPTQYFGPGTRLLVL.

V and J are TRBV19 and TRBJ2-7, with 8 bases matching TRBD2. CDR1 is LNHDA and CDR2 is SQIVND in the germline V gene (reference sequence). Losses at the gene ends were 3 bases for V and 3 bases for J; bases not matched to a gene: 7. CDR3 length: 15 amino acids. The CDR3 sequence: CASSMIAAGDYEQYF. The CDR3 nucleotides read TGTGCCAGTAGTATGATCGCAGCGGGGGACTACGAGCAGTACTTC.

The rearrangement links TRBV7-3 to TRBJ2-2, with 9 bases aligning to TRBD1. The J segment lost 8 bases and the V segment lost 4 bases, leaving 8 bases of the junction unmatched. The CDR3 sequence is 15 residues long. CDR1 and CDR2 from the germline V gene are SGHTA and FQGTGA. The CDR3 here is CASSWGTGYSGELFF. DNA of the CDR3: TGTGCCAGCAGCTGGGGGACAGGGTATAGTGGGGAGCTGTTTTTT.

The DNA of the CDR3 is TGTGCCACCAGCACTCCCGGACTAGCGGAGAGCTCCTACAATGAGCAGTTCTTC. As protein: CATSTPGLAESSYNEQFF. The chain carries TRBV15 and TRBJ2-1; TRBD2 aligns across 10 bases. CDR1 is LNHNV and CDR2 is YYDKDF in the germline V gene (reference sequence). V lost 4 bases and J lost 0; bases outside the gene matches: 9. The CDR3 runs to 18 residues.

The chain employs TRBV19 and TRBJ2-1; perhaps TRBD2 as D (5 bases). In germline, CDR1 is LNHDA, CDR2 SQIVND (reference sequence). V was cut by 3 bases and J by 7 bases, with 16 bases left in between. This CDR3 contains 15 residues. The CDR3 reads CASSMVGLTGNEQFF. The CDR3, as DNA: TGTGCCAGTAGTATGGTAGGTTTGACGGGGAATGAGCAGTTCTTC. Supplemented by reference TRBV19 and TRBJ2-1, the full variable domain reads DGGITQSPKYLFRKEGQNVTLSCEQNLNHDAMYWYRQDPGQGLRLIYYSQIVNDFQKGDIAEGYSVSREKKESFPLTVTSAQKNPTAFYLCASSMVGLTGNEQFFGPGTRLTVL.

V and J are TRBV5-8 and TRBJ2-2, with D perhaps TRBD2 (5 bases). V gave up 2 bases and J gave up 7 bases, with 12 bases separating them. The germline gives CDR1 SGHTS, CDR2 YDEGEE. There are 14 residues in the CDR3. CDR3 nucleotide sequence: TGTGCCAGCAGCTTTGTTAGAGGGTTCGGGGAGCTGTTTTTT. It codes for CASSFVRGFGELFF.

The genes are TRBV28 and TRBJ2-1; D remains unclear. CDR1 and CDR2 from the germline V gene are MDHEN and SYDVKM. CDR3 length: 15 residues. The V gene lost 5 bases and the J gene lost 0 bases, with 11 bases spanning the gap. CDR3 sequence: CASSPLLSSYNEQFF. The DNA for the CDR3 is TGTGCCAGCAGTCCCCTCTTGAGCTCCTACAATGAGCAGTTCTTC.

This rearrangement joins TRBV11-3 to TRBJ2-7; 9 bases are shared with TRBD1. With 6 bases clipped from V and 1 base from J, the junction kept 4 bases outside the gene matches. The CDR3 runs 14 residues. Germline CDR1 and CDR2: SGHNT and YENEEA. This chain's CDR3 is CASSSGTGSYEQYF. The CDR3 region has the DNA TGTGCCAGCAGTTCCGGGACAGGGTCCTACGAGCAGTACTTC.

The rearrangement uses TRBV4-3 and TRBJ2-1; TRBD2 is a possible D gene (5 bases). With 1 base removed from V and 7 bases from J, the gap between germline ends came to 11 bases. Germline lookup yields CDR1 LGHNA and CDR2 YSLEER. CDR3 length equals 14 residues. As DNA, the CDR3 is TGCGCCAGCAGCCAAGGCCTCACTAGTAATGAGCAGTTCTTC. Translated, it gives CASSQGLTSNEQFF.

V is TRBV4-1 and J is TRBJ1-2, with D perhaps matching TRBD1 (5 bases). Germline CDR1 MGHRA, CDR2 YSYEKL. The CDR3 length is 15 residues. Trimming cost V 4 bases and J 3 bases, with 15 bases left between them. The CDR3 DNA reads as TGCGCCAGCAGCCCTGGTGGGGGAAACTACTATGGCTACACCTTC. Its protein product is CASSPGGGNYYGYTF.

The V gene is TRBV28, the J gene TRBJ1-2, with D unclear. Per the germline V gene, CDR1 is MDHEN and CDR2 is SYDVKM. The CDR3 covers 15 residues. V was pared by 6 bases and J by 2 bases, with 16 bases between. The CDR3 sequence is CASRRTADWNYGYTF. The CDR3 DNA is TGTGCCAGCAGACGGACTGCTGATTGGAACTATGGCTACACCTTC.

The chain couples TRBV4-3 to TRBJ2-2; possible D gene TRBD2, 6 bases. V lost 0 bases, J lost 0 bases, and 8 bases lay in between. Germline V gives CDR1 LGHNA, CDR2 YSLEER. CDR3 length equals 16 residues. The DNA for the CDR3 is TGCGCCAGCAGCCAAGATGGACTAACGAACACCGGGGAGCTGTTTTTT. This gives the protein CASSQDGLTNTGELFF.

The chain has TRBV5-1 and TRBJ1-4; a possible D gene is TRBD1 (5 bases). Trimming removed 0 bases from V and 8 bases from J, with 17 bases in between. The CDR3 has 16 amino acids. Per germline, CDR1 SGHRS and CDR2 YFSETQ. The CDR3 protein is CASSLAHGGSVEKLFF. The CDR3 DNA is TGCGCCAGCAGCTTGGCCCACGGGGGGTCTGTGGAAAAACTGTTTTTT.

The J gene is TRBJ2-7, the V gene TRBV28; no clear D. Trimming left V 1 base short and J 4 bases short, with 8 bases between. This CDR3 has 13 residues. Germline lookup yields CDR1 MDHEN and CDR2 SYDVKM. The CDR3 loop reads CASSLFSAYEQYF. The DNA of the CDR3 is TGTGCCAGCAGTTTATTTTCCGCTTACGAGCAGTACTTC.

The genes are TRBV9 and TRBJ2-7; possibly TRBD1 for D (6 bases). Germline CDR1 reads SGDLS; CDR2 reads YYNGEE. There are 14 residues in the CDR3. The V gene lost 4 bases and the J gene lost 2 bases, with 13 bases spanning the gap. The CDR3 region is CASSPPGEPYEQYF. The DNA for the CDR3 is TGTGCCAGCAGCCCTCCAGGGGAGCCCTACGAGCAGTACTTC. Full variable domain (rest looked up from reference TRBV9 and TRBJ2-7): DSGVTQTPKHLITATGQRVTLRCSPRSGDLSVYWYQQSLDQGLQFLIQYYNGEERAKGNILERFSAQQFPDLHSELNLSSLELGDSALYFCASSPPGEPYEQYFGPGTRLTVT.

The chain has TRBV4-3 and TRBJ2-1, with TRBD2 as a possible D gene (6 bases). Germline CDR1 and CDR2: LGHNA and YSLEER. The CDR3 runs to 14 residues. V lost 1 base and J lost 9, with 13 bases in between. The CDR3 nucleotides are TGCGCCAGCAGCCAAGTGGGACTCTCAGGTGAGCAGTTCTTC. Translating it yields CASSQVGLSGEQFF.

This clone showed up just once. The chain links TRBV9 to TRBJ2-5; weak D call: TRBD2 (6 bases). Trimming cost V 4 bases and J 2 bases, with 15 bases left between them. Germline CDR1 reads SGDLS; CDR2 reads YYNGEE. The CDR3 runs to 15 residues. The CDR3 nucleotides are TGTGCCAGCAGCACGAAAGGGACTCAACAAGAGACCCAGTACTTC. Protein: CASSTKGTQQETQYF.

V is TRBV30 and J is TRBJ1-1, with D uncertain. The CDR3 is 10 amino acids. The V end lost 2 bases, the J end lost 2 bases, and 0 bases lay between the germline ends. Germline assignment: CDR1 GTSNPN and CDR2 SVGIG (reference sequence). The CDR3 region has the DNA TGTGCCTGGAGTAACACTGAAGCTTTCTTT. This codes for CAWSNTEAFF.

The chain couples TRBV7-2 to TRBJ2-3; no definite D call. Germline V gives CDR1 SGHTA, CDR2 FQGNSA. V dropped 8 bases and J dropped 4 bases, with 10 bases sitting between them. This CDR3 spans 12 amino acids. CDR3: CASRAPADTQYF. The CDR3 DNA is TGTGCCAGCCGGGCGCCCGCAGATACGCAGTATTTT.

The chain links TRBV7-9 to TRBJ2-5; no clear D. The CDR3 loop spans 13 amino acids. In germline, CDR1 is SEHNR, CDR2 FQNEAQ (reference sequence). V shed 8 bases and J shed 5 bases, with 15 bases lying between them. CDR3 region: CASEEDLSETQYF. CDR3 sequence (DNA): TGTGCCAGCGAAGAGGACCTTTCGGAGACCCAGTACTTC. Supplemented by reference TRBV7-9 and TRBJ2-5, the full variable domain reads DTGVSQNPRHKITKRGQNVTFRCDPISEHNRLYWYRQTLGQGPEFLTYFQNEAQLEKSRLLSDRFSAERPKGSFSTLEIQRTEQGDSAMYLCASEEDLSETQYFGPGTRLLVL.

V is TRBV27 and J is TRBJ2-5; unclear D gene. CDR1 is MNHEY, CDR2 SMNVEV, per germline (reference sequence). Trimming removed 6 bases at V and 4 bases at J, with 6 bases between. This CDR3 is built from 11 residues. CDR3 residues: CASSYGETQYF. Here the CDR3 DNA reads TGTGCCAGCAGCTATGGAGAGACCCAGTACTTC.

The rearrangement joins TRBV27 to TRBJ2-2; 9 nucleotides line up with TRBD1. Germline-derived CDR1 and CDR2 are MNHEY and SMNVEV (reference sequence). CDR3 size: 15 residues. J gave up 6 bases and V 5 bases, and 7 bases lay outside the gene matches. The CDR3 DNA sequence: TGTGCCAGCAGTACGACGGACAGGGGAGCCGGGGAGCTGTTTTTT. Encoded protein: CASSTTDRGAGELFF.

The V and J genes are TRBV27 and TRBJ2-7; 7 bases align to TRBD2. Losses at the gene ends were 2 bases for V and 2 bases for J; bases not matched to a gene: 6. CDR1 and CDR2 from the germline V gene are MNHEY and SMNVEV (reference sequence). The CDR3 covers 15 residues. CDR3 residues: CASSLGWEGPYEQYF. CDR3 DNA: TGTGCCAGCAGTTTAGGGTGGGAGGGTCCCTACGAGCAGTACTTC.